What follows is one T cell receptor (beta chain) and its context. The antigen is not known. This specimen comes from a study of T-cell memory formation after mild COVID-19. Looking at the study overall: Clustering of TCRs was largely donor specific. Study-wide results and caveats: Among clones peaking at day 37 in the second wave, SARS-CoV-2 specificity remained unconfirmed. CD4+ clones that contracted lay mainly in CM and EM; CD8+ ones lay in EMRA. CD4+ bias marked clones expanding day 15 to 37, unlike balanced contracting clones.

MiXCR was run by TCRdb on the 5' RACE reads, yielding one entry per CDR3 protein. The sample holds about 340,000 distinct CDR3 sequences, more than 15% seen once. The sequence came from a young man who had mild COVID-19 (a few samples of this study predate the infection). Cell type and time point are not known. The specimen sequenced was PBMCs or a T cell subset sorted from them (not recorded which).

The CDR3 DNA reads as TGTGCCAGCAGCTCCGATCCGGACAGGAATCAGCCCCAGCATTTT. Its translation: CASSSDPDRNQPQHF. The chain recombines TRBV5-6 with TRBJ1-5; 7 nucleotides line up with TRBD1. J lost 4 bases, V lost 3 bases, and 7 bases had no gene match. CDR1 is SGHDT, CDR2 YYEEEE, per germline. The length of the CDR3 is 15 residues.